The 10 T cell receptor beta chains reported below all come from one sample, sequenced in a study of shared clonotypes between healthy human individuals. The assay was immunoSEQ multiplex PCR, and TCRdb's table has in-frame clones only and misses some. The top ten clones hold approximately 0.3% of a sample with about 380,000 clones, around 96% of them seen once. The source material was memory CD8+ T cells sorted from blood. Stated subset: CD45RO+ cells pooled with CCR7-negative TemRA cells. The receptors were gathered from a man aged 25 to 45 in good health.

V gene TRBV5-4 combines with J gene TRBJ2-1, with 8 positions matching TRBD2. The germline CDR1 and CDR2 sequences are SGHNT and YYREEE (reference sequence). The length of the CDR3 is 14 residues. V lost 3 bases, J lost 9 bases, and 8 bases stayed unmatched. The CDR3 sequence: CASSSGLAGAEQFF. The CDR3 nucleotides are TGTGCCAGCAGCTCCGGACTAGCTGGGGCTGAGCAGTTCTTC.

The chain employs TRBV5-6 and TRBJ2-2; D uncertain. This CDR3 is 14 amino acids long. The V end was cut by 2 bases, the J end by 0 bases, with 5 bases between. Germline CDR1 SGHDT, CDR2 YYEEEE. CDR3 bases: TGTGCCAGCAGCTTCACCGCGAACACCGGGGAGCTGTTTTTT. Translation gives CASSFTANTGELFF.

The J gene is TRBJ1-2, the V gene TRBV19; no definite D call. This CDR3 has 11 amino acids. Trimming stripped 3 bases from V and 4 bases from J, with 3 bases between. CDR1 is LNHDA, CDR2 SQIVND, per germline (reference sequence). Written as DNA, the CDR3 is TGTGCCAGTAGTATGGGCTATGGCTACACCTTC. Amino acids: CASSMGYGYTF.

This sequence joins TRBV4-1 and TRBJ1-5, with D hard to call. Germline CDR1 and CDR2: MGHRA and YSYEKL. V lost 5 bases and J lost 3, with 11 bases in between. The CDR3 runs to 14 residues. CDR3 coding DNA: TGCGCCAGCAGCTCAAGAGTAGACAATCAGCCCCAGCATTTT. This encodes CASSSRVDNQPQHF.

This chain connects TRBV28 to TRBJ2-7; 12 positions match TRBD2. Germline CDR1 MDHEN, CDR2 SYDVKM. The trim removed 6 bases at V and 0 bases at J, leaving 3 bases unmatched. The CDR3 sequence is 15 residues long. In DNA form, the CDR3 reads TGTGCCAGCAGATCACTAGCGGGAGGCTCCTACGAGCAGTACTTC. Translated: CASRSLAGGSYEQYF.

The chain links TRBV6-1 to TRBJ2-7; unclear D gene. CDR1 MNHNS and CDR2 SASEGT come from the germline V gene. V lost 10 bases to trimming and J lost 3 bases, with 16 bases between them. This CDR3 spans 13 amino acids. The CDR3 DNA is TGTGCCATCACAAAGGCAGTAGACTACGAGCAGTACTTC. Amino acids: CAITKAVDYEQYF.

This clone was observed once. The rearrangement joins TRBV2 to TRBJ1-5, with D possibly being TRBD1 (6 bases). The CDR3 is 14 residues long. V dropped 4 bases and J dropped 4 bases, with 11 bases sitting between them. Germline assignment: CDR1 SNHLY and CDR2 FYNNEI. CDR3 DNA: TGTGCCAGCAGTGGACCAGGGGTTAATCAGCCCCAGCATTTT. This translates into CASSGPGVNQPQHF. Filled out from reference TRBV2 and TRBJ1-5, the complete variable domain reads EPEVTQTPSHQVTQMGQEVILRCVPISNHLYFYWYRQILGQKVEFLVSFYNNEISEKSEIFDDQFSVERPDGSNFTLKIRSTKLEDSAMYFCASSGPGVNQPQHFGDGTRLSIL.

The genes are TRBV30 and TRBJ2-7; no firm D call. This CDR3 region has 15 residues. CDR1 and CDR2 (germline): GTSNPN, SVGIG (reference sequence). V was shortened by 1 base and J by 0 bases, with 13 bases between the two germline ends. In DNA, the CDR3 is TGTGCCTGGAGTGGGCAGGACCTCACCTCCTACGAGCAGTACTTC. Translating gives CAWSGQDLTSYEQYF.

The chain combines TRBV11-3 with TRBJ2-7; D is perhaps TRBD1 (6 bases). Trimming pared 1 base from V and 7 bases from J, leaving 11 bases between. The V gene's germline CDR1 is SGHNT and CDR2 YENEEA. This CDR3 has 13 amino acids. CDR3 residues: CASSLGTGREQYF. CDR3 in DNA: TGTGCCAGCAGCTTAGGAACAGGGCGGGAGCAGTACTTC. The full variable domain, its missing parts supplied by reference TRBV11-3 and TRBJ2-7, is EAGVVQSPRYKIIEKKQPVAFWCNPISGHNTLYWYLQNLGQGPELLIRYENEEAVDDSQLPKDRFSAERLKGVDSTLKIQPAELGDSAVYLCASSLGTGREQYFGPGTRLTVT.

V is TRBV5-6 and J is TRBJ2-3, with a tentative D call TRBD1 (6 bases). The CDR3 has 14 residues. Between the trimmed V and J ends, which lost 4 bases and 6 bases, there was a span of 15 bases. CDR1 is SGHDT and CDR2 is YYEEEE in the germline V gene. CDR3 in amino acids: CASSLDRWNDTQYF. Here the CDR3 DNA reads TGTGCCAGCAGCCTCGACAGGTGGAACGATACGCAGTATTTT.